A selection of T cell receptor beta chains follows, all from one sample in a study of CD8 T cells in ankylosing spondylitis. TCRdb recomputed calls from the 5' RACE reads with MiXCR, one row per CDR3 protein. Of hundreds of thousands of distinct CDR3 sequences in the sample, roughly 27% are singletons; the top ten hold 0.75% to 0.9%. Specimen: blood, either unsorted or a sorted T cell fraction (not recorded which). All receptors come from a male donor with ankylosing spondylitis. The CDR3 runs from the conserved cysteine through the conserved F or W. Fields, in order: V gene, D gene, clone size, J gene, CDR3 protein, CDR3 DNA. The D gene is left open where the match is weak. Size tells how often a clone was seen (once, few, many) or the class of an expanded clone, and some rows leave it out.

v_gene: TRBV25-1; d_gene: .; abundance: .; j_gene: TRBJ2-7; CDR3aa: CASSDTRQQYF; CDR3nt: TGTGCCAGCAGTGACACCCGCCAGCAGTACTTC
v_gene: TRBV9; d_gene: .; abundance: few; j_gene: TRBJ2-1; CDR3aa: CASSVSPTGNEQFF; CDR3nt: TGTGCCAGCAGCGTAAGCCCAACTGGTAATGAGCAGTTCTTC
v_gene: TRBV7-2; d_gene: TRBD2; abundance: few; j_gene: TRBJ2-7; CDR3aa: CASSVHQGGSSYEQYF; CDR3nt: TGTGCCAGCAGCGTCCATCAGGGCGGGAGCTCCTACGAGCAGTACTTC
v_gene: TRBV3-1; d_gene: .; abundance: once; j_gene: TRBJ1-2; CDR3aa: CASSQTTNPNYGYTF; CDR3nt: TGTGCCAGCAGCCAAACGACTAATCCTAACTATGGCTACACCTTC
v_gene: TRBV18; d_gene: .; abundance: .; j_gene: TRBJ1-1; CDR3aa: CASSPSMGDITEAFF; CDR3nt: TGTGCCAGCTCACCAAGCATGGGGGATATCACTGAAGCTTTCTTT
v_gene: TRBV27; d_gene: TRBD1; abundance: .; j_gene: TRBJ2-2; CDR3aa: CASSLLDRGVGGELFF; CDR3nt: TGTGCCAGCAGTCTGCTGGACAGGGGCGTAGGCGGGGAGCTGTTTTTT
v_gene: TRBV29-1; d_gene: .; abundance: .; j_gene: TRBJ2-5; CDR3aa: CSERRGQETQYF; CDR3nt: TGCAGTGAACGAAGGGGGCAAGAGACCCAGTACTTC
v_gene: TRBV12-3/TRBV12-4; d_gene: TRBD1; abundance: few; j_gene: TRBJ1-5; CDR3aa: CASSPGTGSGQPQHF; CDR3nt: TGTGCCAGCAGCCCCGGGACAGGGTCTGGTCAGCCCCAGCATTTT
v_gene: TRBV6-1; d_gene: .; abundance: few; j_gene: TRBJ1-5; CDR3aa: CASTGRGDQPQHF; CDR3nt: TGTGCCAGCACCGGAAGAGGAGATCAGCCCCAGCATTTT
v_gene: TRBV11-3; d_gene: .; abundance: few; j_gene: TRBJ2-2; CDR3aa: CASSLHPPGATGELFF; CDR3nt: TGTGCCAGCAGCCTCCACCCCCCGGGGGCAACCGGGGAGCTGTTTTTT
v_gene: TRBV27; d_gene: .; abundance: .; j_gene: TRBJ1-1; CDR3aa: CASNRERNTEAFF; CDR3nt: TGTGCCAGCAATAGAGAGAGGAACACTGAAGCTTTCTTT
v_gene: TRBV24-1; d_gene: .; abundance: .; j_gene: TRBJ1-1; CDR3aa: CATRASGKSEAFF; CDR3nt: TGTGCCACCAGAGCATCAGGGAAATCTGAAGCTTTCTTT
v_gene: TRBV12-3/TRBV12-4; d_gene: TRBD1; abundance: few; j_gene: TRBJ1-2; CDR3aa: CASSLRTGGGGYTF; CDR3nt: TGTGCCAGCAGTCTAAGGACAGGGGGCGGCGGCTACACCTTC
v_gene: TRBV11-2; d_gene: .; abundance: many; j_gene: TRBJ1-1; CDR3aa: CASSLEGFSSMNTEAFF; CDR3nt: TGTGCCAGCAGCTTAGAGGGTTTTAGTTCTATGAACACTGAAGCTTTCTTT
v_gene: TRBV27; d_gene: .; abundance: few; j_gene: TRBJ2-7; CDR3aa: CATTRQVGSYEQYF; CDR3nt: TGTGCCACAACTCGCCAGGTGGGTTCCTACGAGCAGTACTTC
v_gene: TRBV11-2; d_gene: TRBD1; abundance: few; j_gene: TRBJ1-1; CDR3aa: CASSRLPGQGTNTEAFF; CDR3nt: TGTGCCAGCAGCCGACTCCCGGGACAGGGTACGAACACTGAAGCTTTCTTT
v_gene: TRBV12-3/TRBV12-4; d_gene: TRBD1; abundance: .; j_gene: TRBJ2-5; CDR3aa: CASSMTGTGFKETQYF; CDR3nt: TGTGCCAGCAGTATGACCGGGACAGGGTTTAAAGAGACCCAGTACTTC
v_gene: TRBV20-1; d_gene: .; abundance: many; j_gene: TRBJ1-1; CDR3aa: CSARVRAGTEAFF; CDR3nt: TGCAGTGCTAGAGTTCGGGCGGGCACTGAAGCTTTCTTT
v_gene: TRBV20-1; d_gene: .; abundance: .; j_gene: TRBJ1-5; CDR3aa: CSARATDLDPQHF; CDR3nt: TGCAGTGCTAGAGCGACAGACCTCGATCCCCAGCATTTT
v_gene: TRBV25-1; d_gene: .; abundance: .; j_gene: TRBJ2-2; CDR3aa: CASSDPLDNTGELFF; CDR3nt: TGTGCCAGCAGTGATCCCCTGGATAACACCGGGGAGCTGTTTTTT
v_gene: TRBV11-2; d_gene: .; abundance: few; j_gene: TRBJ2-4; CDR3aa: CASSLVAGMIYIQYF; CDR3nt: TGTGCCAGCAGCTTAGTGGCAGGGATGATATACATTCAGTACTTC
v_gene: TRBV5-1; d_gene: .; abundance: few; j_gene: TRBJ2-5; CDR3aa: CASSLLGGGSPAQETQYF; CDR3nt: TGCGCCAGCAGCTTACTTGGGGGCGGAAGTCCTGCTCAAGAGACCCAGTACTTC
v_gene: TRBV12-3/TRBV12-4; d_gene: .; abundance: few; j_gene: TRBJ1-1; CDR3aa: CASSGRQPNTEAFF; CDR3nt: TGTGCCAGCAGCGGGAGACAGCCGAACACTGAAGCTTTCTTT
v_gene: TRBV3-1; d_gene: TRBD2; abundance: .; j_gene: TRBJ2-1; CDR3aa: CASSPMPGGPYNEQFF; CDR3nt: TGTGCCAGCAGCCCAATGCCGGGAGGTCCCTACAATGAGCAGTTCTTC
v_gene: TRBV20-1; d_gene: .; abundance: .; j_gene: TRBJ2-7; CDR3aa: CSARRGSSYEQYF; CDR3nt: TGCAGTGCTAGAAGAGGGAGCTCCTACGAGCAGTACTTC
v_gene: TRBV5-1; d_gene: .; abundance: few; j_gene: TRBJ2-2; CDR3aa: CASSLAISNTGELFF; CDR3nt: TGCGCCAGCAGCTTGGCCATTTCGAACACCGGGGAGCTGTTTTTT
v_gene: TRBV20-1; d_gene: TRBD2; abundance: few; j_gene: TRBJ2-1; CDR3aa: CSAPENGRGRNEQFF; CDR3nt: TGCAGTGCCCCAGAGAACGGGAGGGGTAGGAATGAGCAGTTCTTC
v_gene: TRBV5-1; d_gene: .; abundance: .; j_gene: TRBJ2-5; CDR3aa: CASSWGTTQETQYF; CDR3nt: TGCGCCAGCAGCTGGGGGACAACCCAAGAGACCCAGTACTTC
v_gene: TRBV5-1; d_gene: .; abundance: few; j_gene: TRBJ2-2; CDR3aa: CASRWTLGTGELFF; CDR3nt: TGCGCCAGCAGGTGGACCCTCGGCACCGGGGAGCTGTTTTTT
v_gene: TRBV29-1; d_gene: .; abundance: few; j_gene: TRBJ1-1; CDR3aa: CSVVLTGTEAFF; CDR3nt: TGCAGCGTTGTTCTGACAGGCACTGAAGCTTTCTTT
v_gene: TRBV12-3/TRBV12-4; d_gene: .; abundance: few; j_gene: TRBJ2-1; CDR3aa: CASSPDGNSYNEQFF; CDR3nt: TGTGCCAGCAGCCCCGACGGTAACTCCTACAATGAGCAGTTCTTC
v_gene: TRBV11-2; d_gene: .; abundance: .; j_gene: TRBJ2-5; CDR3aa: CASSLGTPETQYF; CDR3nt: TGTGCCAGCAGCTTGGGCACCCCGGAGACCCAGTACTTC
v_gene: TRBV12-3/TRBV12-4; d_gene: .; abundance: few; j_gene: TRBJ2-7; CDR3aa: CASSLSGTPYEQYF; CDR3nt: TGTGCCAGCAGTTTGTCAGGGACCCCCTACGAGCAGTACTTC
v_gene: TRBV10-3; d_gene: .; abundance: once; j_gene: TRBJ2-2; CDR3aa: CAITRRPADTGELFF; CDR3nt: TGTGCCATCACGAGGCGGCCGGCCGACACCGGGGAGCTGTTTTTT
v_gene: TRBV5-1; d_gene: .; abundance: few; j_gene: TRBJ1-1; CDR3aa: CASSLSQGSHTEAFF; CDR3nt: TGCGCCAGCAGCTTGTCGCAGGGTTCGCACACTGAAGCTTTCTTT
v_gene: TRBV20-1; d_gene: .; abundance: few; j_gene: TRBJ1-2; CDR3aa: CSARDRTNTNYGYTF; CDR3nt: TGCAGTGCTAGAGACAGGACAAATACAAACTATGGCTACACCTTC
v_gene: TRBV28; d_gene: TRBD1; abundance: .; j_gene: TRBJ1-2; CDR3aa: CASTIPPWDRGPLYGYTF; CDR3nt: TGTGCCAGCACCATCCCCCCCTGGGACAGGGGGCCTCTCTATGGCTACACCTTC
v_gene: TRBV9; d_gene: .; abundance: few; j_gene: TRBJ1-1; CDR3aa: CASSHLEGNTEAFF; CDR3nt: TGTGCCAGCAGCCACCTGGAGGGGAACACTGAAGCTTTCTTT
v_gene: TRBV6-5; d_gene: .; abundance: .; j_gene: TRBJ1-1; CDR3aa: CASSYSMVSDTEAFF; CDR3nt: TGTGCCAGCAGTTACTCGATGGTTTCGGACACTGAAGCTTTCTTT
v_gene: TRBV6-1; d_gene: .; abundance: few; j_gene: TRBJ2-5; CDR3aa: CASSATRQETQYF; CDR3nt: TGTGCCAGCAGTGCGACTAGGCAAGAGACCCAGTACTTC
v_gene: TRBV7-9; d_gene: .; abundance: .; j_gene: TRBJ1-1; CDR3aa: CASARQSNTEAFF; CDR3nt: TGTGCCAGCGCAAGACAGTCGAACACTGAAGCTTTCTTT